This T cell receptor (beta chain) comes out of a study of shared clonotypes between healthy human individuals (TCRdb year 2020). Study-level background: Two women and a few men aged 18 to 49 years were included in the cohort. Per donor, three plates each were used for CD4 naive and CD4 memory, two for CD8 naive, and one for CD8 memory. Blood TCR repertoires of roughly 5 healthy adults were deeply sequenced to estimate repertoire size and the extent of clonotype sharing between individuals. To increase sequencing depth and limit assay-specific biases, different laboratories used diverse techniques to prepare libraries and sequence TCR repertoires. Between about 0.8 and 9 billion PBMCs per donor were obtained by leukapheresis. Results the study describes overall, beyond this receptor: Because the study included only a small number of donors, the genetic and exposure-history diversity represented was limited. Naive subsets generally had larger estimated clonotype richness than memory subsets did. Rarefaction of sorted-subset datasets indicated incomplete sequencing despite the large sequencing depth. Compared with non-shared clonotypes, the clonotypes found in all four sorted-subset donors had higher generation probabilities. Based on pairwise subsampling, the degree of clonotype sharing among donors was expected to be affected by sequencing depth. Sampling was limited to blood, and TCR repertoires in tissue likely differ from TCR repertoires in blood. When several donors were compared, the shared fraction of clonotypes was 5% to 6.5% for naive CD4, over 3% for naive CD8, about 2.4% for memory CD4, and 0.35% to 0.4% for memory CD8.

TCR CDR3 regions were amplified from genomic DNA by multiplex PCR using the deep immunoSEQ assay. Extracted genomic DNA from each cell subset was distributed evenly across all wells of several immunoSEQ 96-well plates, and each plate was treated as a replicate. For sorted subsets, approximately 190 ng of genomic DNA, equivalent to 30,000 or so T cell genomes, went into each replicate PCR. Purified libraries were quantified with a Qubit 3.0 fluorometer, sized on a Bioanalyzer 2100, and re-quantified with the KAPA Library Quantification kit. Each immunoSEQ 96-well plate was sequenced on its own single-read 150-cycle Illumina NextSeq 550 flow cell. Per the original workflow: Because the immunoSEQ output held only junctional sequences and lacked quality scores, the filtering could not match the filtering applied to full-length reads. To assign V/J genes and CDR3, sequences were annotated against IMGT germline references using PyIR, a Python wrapper for IgBLAST v1.9. Reads were filtered out if the reads had weak V/J assignments (E-value above 1e-6), no CDR3, stop codons, out-of-frame junctions, or ambiguous translated residues. V3J clonotypes were defined as sequences sharing an identical inferred V gene, J gene, and CDR3 amino acid sequence. Percentage overlap between repertoires was calculated by dividing the number of shared unique clonotypes by the size of the smaller repertoire. Three approaches were used to assess repertoire richness: RTK rarefaction, the Chao1 estimator, and Recon v2.1 estimates of unobserved clonotypes. For all TCRbeta clonotypes obtained by the gDNA method from a few donors, generation probabilities were computed with OLGA. In its TCRdb copy, this immuneACCESS table keeps in-frame sequences only and misses some clones. Where compared with another copy, unresolved V genes explain less than half of these, and the others have no known cause. From that table come the V and J calls and clone size; the DNA was used to work out D and trimming. In all, the sample holds millions of clones, and 85% to 95% of those were seen once. Together, the top ten hold 1.7% of the sample.

CD8 naive samples were obtained by positive selection for CCR7 among CD45RO-negative cells, yielding a CD45RA+CCR7+ population from which TemRA cells were excluded. The donors were healthy, HIV-negative adults who had no recently reported acute infections or vaccinations. Only Caucasian adults living in Nashville, Tennessee, USA were represented among the donors. Blood was obtained by leukapheresis, after which PBMCs were separated by Ficoll-Histopaque density gradient centrifugation and cryopreserved in liquid nitrogen vapor phase. Analytical flow cytometry was used to check the purity and quantity of every magnetically sorted T cell population. From each sorted fraction, genomic DNA was isolated and quantified by UV absorbance on a Nanodrop 2000c. The CDR3 measures 18 amino acids from cysteine to phenylalanine. Only the CDR3 portion is preserved as DNA: 54 bases, with reading frame beginning at the first base. At the junction V is shortened by 2 bases and J by 1 base; bases outside the gene matches: 10. Taken from the germline V gene, the CDR1 and CDR2 loops are MNHNS and SASEGT.

Comments on this clone: No antigen is known for it. Base qualities are missing; no much larger clone stands one base away.

The sample comprised naive CD8+ T cells from PBMCs. The cell subset or site label on this specimen signifies: CD45RA+CCR7+. The V and J segments used are TRBV6-1 and TRBJ2-5; 10 bases in the middle match TRBD2. This receptor was obtained from a young man in good health. Some clones in this sample may be carry-over from other donors' samples. The CDR3 loop reads CASSELSSGSFLQETQYF. The nucleotide sequence is TGTGCCAGCAGTGAACTGTCTAGCGGGAGTTTCCTCCAAGAGACCCAGTACTTC.